Sequencing of this T cell receptor (beta chain) was carried out in a study of T cells expressing NK-cell markers. General study results and limits: In four donors, these clonotypes also led the CD3+CD56-NKG2C+ fraction.

Germline loops: CDR1 GTSNPN, CDR2 SVGIG (reference sequence). This CDR3 has 15 amino acids. 5'RACE template switching built TCR beta cDNA with unique molecular identifiers. TCRdb reworked the 5' RACE reads into one entry per CDR3 protein, no DNA. The sample table sets out 150,000 to 160,000 distinct CDR3 sequences. With respect to this clonotype: What it binds is not known.

The rearrangement joins TRBV30 to TRBJ2-7; absent DNA, TCRdb's TRBD1 call cannot be checked. Sequencing was performed on blood T cells: a sorted CD56 or NKG2C T cell subset, CD4+ or CD8+ T cells, or bulk PBMC T cells (not recorded which). The sequence came from a woman aged 50 to 60 in good health. CDR3 region: CAWRELQGGVDEQYF.